One and the same sample provided the 26 T cell receptor beta chains below, sequenced in a study of T cell responses to AZD1222 COVID-19 vaccine. Data came from immunoSEQ multiplex PCR; TCRdb stores just in-frame clones and leaves some out. Among more than 120,000 clones, approximately 90% were seen once, and the ten largest hold over 8.5%. The material sequenced was peripheral blood, taken 28 days after the second AZD1222 dose. The source of these receptors is an adult who received the AZD1222 COVID-19 vaccine.

The V call is TRBV12-3 or TRBV12-4, the J call TRBJ1-1, with D perhaps TRBD1 (5 bases). V gave up 5 bases and J gave up 6 bases, with 7 bases separating them. This CDR3 contains 11 residues. Written as DNA, the CDR3 is TGTGCCAGCAGTCAGGGCTCTGAAGCTTTCTTT. Translating gives CASSQGSEAFF.

The chain uses TRBV6-4 and TRBJ1-6; no clear D gene. Germline V gene sequence: CDR1 MRHNA, CDR2 SNTAGT. Trimming pared 7 bases from V and 8 bases from J, leaving 12 bases between. CDR3 length: 13 residues. The CDR3 DNA sequence: TGTGCCAGCACGGAAGGGTCATATTCACCCCTCCACTTT. Residues: CASTEGSYSPLHF.

J is TRBJ1-2 and V is TRBV9, with 8 positions matching TRBD1. V dropped 0 bases and J dropped 3; count of bases not matched to a gene: 7. The CDR3 runs to 16 residues. Per germline, CDR1 SGDLS and CDR2 YYNGEE. The CDR3 bases are TGTGCCAGCAGCGTAGCAGGAACAGGGGGGTACTATGGCTACACCTTC. Protein: CASSVAGTGGYYGYTF. The full variable domain, rest sourced from reference TRBV9 and TRBJ1-2, is DSGVTQTPKHLITATGQRVTLRCSPRSGDLSVYWYQQSLDQGLQFLIQYYNGEERAKGNILERFSAQQFPDLHSELNLSSLELGDSALYFCASSVAGTGGYYGYTFGSGTRLTVV.

This chain links TRBV18 with TRBJ2-2; 7 bases fit TRBD1. Trimming took 3 bases from V and 4 from J; bases not matched to a gene: 2. This CDR3 spans 14 amino acids. The germline V gene has CDR1 KGHSH and CDR2 LQKENI. The CDR3 sequence is CASSPYRGTGELFF. The CDR3 DNA reads as TGTGCCAGCTCACCTTACAGGGGCACCGGGGAGCTGTTTTTT. The variable domain in full, with the rest retrieved from reference TRBV18 and TRBJ2-2, is NAGVMQNPRHLVRRRGQEARLRCSPMKGHSHVYWYRQLPEEGLKFMVYLQKENIIDESGMPKERFSAEFPKEGPSILRIQQVVRGDSAAYFCASSPYRGTGELFFGEGSRLTVL.

CDR3 sequence reads: CSATPTGGYTF. DNA of the CDR3: TGCAGTGCCACCCCGACGGGAGGCTACACCTTC. The rearrangement links TRBV20-1 to TRBJ1-2; D gene unclear. CDR3 size: 11 residues. V lost 6 bases, J lost 8 bases, and 13 bases lay in between. CDR1 and CDR2 (germline): DFQATT, SNEGSKA (reference sequence).

The rearrangement uses TRBV30 and TRBJ2-5; D remains unclear. The ends were cut back, 4 bases at V and 2 bases at J, with 8 bases in the middle. Germline CDR1 GTSNPN, CDR2 SVGIG (reference sequence). CDR3 length: 12 amino acids. CDR3 sequence: CAWTLAQETQYF. The CDR3, as DNA: TGTGCCTGGACGCTTGCGCAAGAGACCCAGTACTTC.

The chain employs TRBV14 and TRBJ1-5; D is unclear. The length of the CDR3 is 16 residues. V shed 6 bases and J shed 4 bases, with 19 bases lying between them. CDR1 and CDR2 from the germline V gene are SGHDN and FVKESK. This CDR3 is CASRLGDNGVNQPQHF. The CDR3 nucleotides are TGTGCCAGCAGACTTGGTGATAACGGGGTTAATCAGCCCCAGCATTTT.

This clone was observed a single time. This rearrangement joins TRBV7-3 to TRBJ1-2; a possible D gene is TRBD1 (5 bases). Trimming left V 5 bases short and J 3 bases short, with 13 bases between. Germline-derived CDR1 and CDR2 are SGHTA and FQGTGA. This CDR3 is built from 14 residues. CDR3 nucleotides: TGTGCCAGCAGCCCTGGGGGGGATCACTATGGCTACACCTTC. It is translated as CASSPGGDHYGYTF. Combining the CDR3 with reference TRBV7-3 and TRBJ1-2 gives the whole variable domain GAGVSQTPSNKVTEKGKYVELRCDPISGHTALYWYRQSLGQGPEFLIYFQGTGAADDSGLPNDRFFAVRPEGSVSTLKIQRTERGDSAVYLCASSPGGDHYGYTFGSGTRLTVV.

The chain links TRBV6-5 to TRBJ1-2; the D is unclear. CDR1 and CDR2 from the germline V gene are MNHEY and SVGAGI. CDR3 length: 15 residues. V was clipped by 4 bases and J by 8 bases, with 20 bases between them. This chain's CDR3 is CASSSIFVEGRGYTF. The CDR3 nucleotides are TGTGCCAGCAGTTCCATTTTCGTGGAGGGAAGGGGCTACACCTTC.

V and J are TRBV25-1 and TRBJ2-1; D gene ambiguous. This CDR3 is built from 13 residues. The V end lost 3 bases, the J end lost 6 bases, and 9 bases lay between the germline ends. Germline V gene lookup returns CDR1 MGHDK and CDR2 SYGVNS. CDR3 coding DNA: TGTGCCAGCAGTGACTCCCCCTCCAATGAGCAGTTCTTC. Translation gives CASSDSPSNEQFF.

V gene TRBV6-5 combines with J gene TRBJ2-1; weak D call: TRBD2 (7 bases). The germline V gene has CDR1 MNHEY and CDR2 SVGAGI. The V gene lost 4 bases and the J gene lost 2 bases, with 12 bases spanning the gap. This CDR3 is 15 amino acids long. CDR3 DNA sequence: TGTGCCAGCAGTTCCCTAGGGGGGGCCTACAATGAGCAGTTCTTC. Encoded protein: CASSSLGGAYNEQFF.

This chain uses TRBV2 with TRBJ1-4; the D is unclear. Germline V gene lookup returns CDR1 SNHLY and CDR2 FYNNEI. The CDR3 spans 13 residues. Trimming pared 2 bases from V and 8 bases from J, leaving 9 bases between. The CDR3 DNA sequence: TGTGCCAGCAGTGAACAAGTTGAAGAAAAACTGTTTTTT. This encodes CASSEQVEEKLFF.

This clone showed up just a few times. CDR3 protein: CSVGQVNTEAFF. CDR3 sequence (DNA): TGCAGCGTTGGTCAGGTGAACACTGAAGCTTTCTTT. This chain links TRBV29-1 with TRBJ1-1; no reliable D call. Germline values: CDR1 SQVTM, CDR2 ANQGSEA. Trimming stripped 4 bases from V and 0 bases from J, with 6 bases between. This CDR3 contains 12 residues.

This clone is a singleton in its sample. The chain uses TRBV5-1 and TRBJ2-6; D call uncertain. Germline values: CDR1 SGHRS, CDR2 YFSETQ. The CDR3 covers 15 residues. Trimming took 3 bases from V and 0 from J, leaving 7 bases between them. The CDR3 here is CASSSASSGANVLTF. For the CDR3, the DNA is TGCGCCAGCAGCTCGGCCAGCTCTGGGGCCAACGTCCTGACTTTC.

This sequence joins TRBV9 and TRBJ2-3; possibly TRBD2 for D (6 bases). The CDR3 consists of 15 residues. Germline V gives CDR1 SGDLS, CDR2 YYNGEE. Trimming took off 4 bases at V and 2 bases at J, with 14 bases between the two ends. The CDR3 sequence is CASSPRDLYTDTQYF. CDR3 DNA sequence: TGTGCCAGCAGCCCTCGGGACTTATACACAGATACGCAGTATTTT.

The rearrangement joins TRBV29-1 to TRBJ1-1; possibly TRBD1 for D (5 bases). V lost 4 bases to trimming and J lost 6 bases, with 12 bases between them. This CDR3 has 12 residues. CDR1 SQVTM and CDR2 ANQGSEA come from the germline V gene. Here the CDR3 reads CSVGQGVAEAFF. CDR3 DNA: TGCAGCGTTGGCCAGGGAGTCGCTGAAGCTTTCTTT.

J is TRBJ1-3 and V is TRBV11-2; D may be TRBD1 (5 bases). Germline assignment: CDR1 SGHAT and CDR2 FQNNGV. Trimming removed 6 bases at V and 2 bases at J, with 14 bases between. CDR3 length: 15 amino acids. Written as DNA, the CDR3 is TGTGCCAGCAGTGCCCCCCGGGGACCTGGAAACACCATATATTTT. This translates into CASSAPRGPGNTIYF. Variable domain in full (rest from reference TRBV11-2 and TRBJ1-3): EAGVAQSPRYKIIEKRQSVAFWCNPISGHATLYWYQQILGQGPKLLIQFQNNGVVDDSQLPKDRFSAERLKGVDSTLKIQPAKLEDSAVYLCASSAPRGPGNTIYFGEGSWLTVV.

The genes are TRBV13 and TRBJ1-1, with no clear D. This CDR3 contains 12 residues. V was pared by 5 bases and J by 1 base, with 5 bases between. The germline V gene encodes CDR1 PRHDT and CDR2 FYEKMQ (reference sequence). The DNA of the CDR3 is TGTGCCAGCAGCCTCAAGAACACTGAAGCTTTCTTT. Translation: CASSLKNTEAFF.

The V gene is TRBV6-5, the J gene TRBJ2-7, with 7 bases that match TRBD1. The CDR3 is 14 residues long. The V gene end was trimmed by 7 bases and the J gene end by 3 bases; junction bases not matched to a gene: 9. Per the germline V gene, CDR1 is MNHEY and CDR2 is SVGAGI. DNA for the CDR3: TGTGCCAGCAAGAGGGGGCAAAACTTCTACGAGCAGTACGTC. The encoded protein is CASKRGQNFYEQYV.

The chain couples TRBV18 to TRBJ1-5; D is possibly TRBD1 (5 bases). Germline V CDR1 and CDR2: KGHSH, LQKENI. This CDR3 has 16 residues. The germline V and J ends were trimmed by 2 bases and 3 bases, with 14 bases remaining between them. The CDR3 sequence is CASSPSRAAANQPQHF. CDR3 in DNA: TGTGCCAGCTCACCAAGCAGGGCAGCGGCCAATCAGCCCCAGCATTTT. The variable domain in full, with the rest retrieved from reference TRBV18 and TRBJ1-5, is NAGVMQNPRHLVRRRGQEARLRCSPMKGHSHVYWYRQLPEEGLKFMVYLQKENIIDESGMPKERFSAEFPKEGPSILRIQQVVRGDSAAYFCASSPSRAAANQPQHFGDGTRLSIL.

The rearrangement joins TRBV3-1 (or the pseudogene TRBV3-2) to TRBJ2-3; perhaps TRBD1 as D (6 bases). Germline V gives CDR1 LGHDT, CDR2 YNNKEL (reference sequence). This CDR3 has 16 residues. V was pared by 0 bases and J by 0 bases, with 10 bases between. The CDR3 DNA reads as TGTGCCAGCAGCCAAGAGAGGACAGCTAGCACAGATACGCAGTATTTT. This sequence encodes CASSQERTASTDTQYF.

CDR3 in amino acids: CASSVVGGGPYNEQFF. DNA of the CDR3: TGTGCCAGCAGTGTCGTGGGCGGGGGCCCATACAATGAGCAGTTCTTC. The chain combines TRBV25-1 with TRBJ2-1, with D possibly TRBD2 on 7 matching bases. Germline CDR1 is MGHDK and CDR2 is SYGVNS. With 4 bases removed from V and 4 bases from J, the gap between germline ends came to 17 bases. The CDR3 is 16 residues long.

The chain recombines TRBV19 with TRBJ1-1; 12 nucleotides agree with TRBD1. This CDR3 contains 15 residues. J gave up 3 bases and V 5 bases, and 4 bases lay outside the gene matches. CDR1 is LNHDA and CDR2 is SQIVND in the germline V gene (reference sequence). The CDR3: CASSGDRGLDTEAFF. CDR3 DNA sequence: TGTGCCAGTAGTGGGGACAGGGGGCTGGACACTGAAGCTTTCTTT.

The chain joins TRBV5-1 to TRBJ1-2; D is undetermined. Trimming left V 0 bases short and J 6 bases short, with 18 bases between. CDR3 size: 16 residues. Germline V CDR1 and CDR2: SGHRS, YFSETQ. CDR3 nucleotides: TGCGCCAGCAGCTTGGTCGTCCAGGAACTGAACAATGGCTACACCTTC. Translating gives CASSLVVQELNNGYTF. The full variable domain, rest sourced from reference TRBV5-1 and TRBJ1-2, is KAGVTQTPRYLIKTRGQQVTLSCSPISGHRSVSWYQQTPGQGLQFLFEYFSETQRNKGNFPGRFSGRQFSNSRSEMNVSTLELGDSALYLCASSLVVQELNNGYTFGSGTRLTVV.

The rearrangement uses TRBV5-3 and TRBJ1-2; D remains ambiguous. TRBV5-3 is assigned to the ORF class and has an uncertain function. V gave up 2 bases and J gave up 5 bases, with 7 bases separating them. This CDR3 comprises 12 residues. The CDR3 is CARSFLGYGYTF. DNA for the CDR3: TGTGCCAGAAGCTTTCTGGGTTATGGCTACACCTTC.

This chain links TRBV24-1 with TRBJ2-5, with a weak D call TRBD1 (5 bases). CDR1 is KGHDR and CDR2 is SFDVKD in the germline V gene. V gave up 10 bases and J gave up 2 bases, with 10 bases separating them. The CDR3 spans 12 residues. CDR3 nucleotides: TGTGCCACGTCAGGGTCTCAAGAGACCCAGTACTTC. Encoded protein: CATSGSQETQYF.